This T cell receptor beta chain was captured in a study of T cell clones after liver transplantation (dated by TCRdb to 2018 to 2020). In the study overall: ITN030ST, the source of the samples, was a randomized trial that attempted immunosuppression withdrawal within 2 years of liver transplantation. After a pre-transplant mixed lymphocyte reaction, TCRbeta sequencing was used to pinpoint donor-reactive T cell clones, which were subsequently tracked in post-transplant blood. Third party-reactive TCRbeta sequences from pre-transplant MLRs were also identified as an antigen-independent comparator for donor-reactive sequences. Of the eight recipients, a few were HCV-positive, while the remaining recipients had been transplanted for non-autoimmune, non-viral indications. The subjects received no induction therapy and were kept on standard immunosuppression until randomization at 12-24 months post-transplant. Tolerance was defined as complete immunosuppression withdrawal for at least one year with no rise in liver enzymes beyond twice the upper limit of normal. Blood samples were collected pre-transplant, pre-randomization before withdrawal, and post-randomization after either complete withdrawal or failed withdrawal. A cohort of 8 liver transplant recipients was studied, of whom 3 were classified as tolerant and 5 as non-tolerant.

The study at large found these results: A greater decline was seen for donor-reactive sequences than for third party-reactive sequences, suggesting partial antigen-specific deletion unrelated to withdrawal success. Because of small, heterogeneous patient numbers and non-standardized post-transplant time points, the conclusions were only preliminary. When repertoire turnover was taken into account, detection of donor-reactive sequences was significantly reduced in 7 of 8 subjects for CD4 and in 8 of 8 subjects for CD8. A significant post-transplant decrease in circulating donor-reactive CD4 TCRbeta sequences was observed in most of the 8 subjects, irrespective of tolerance or HCV status. In a couple of subjects, low numbers of available donor cells limited the measurable donor-reactive repertoire. Because no allograft tissue specimens were available, donor-reactive T cells may have migrated into the graft instead of being deleted.

High-throughput TCRbeta CDR3 sequencing of frozen genomic DNA was performed by immunoSEQ, with PCR amplification, mapping, bias correction and internal controls included. Per the authors' processing: Productive rearrangements were kept, and unique TCRbeta sequences were defined by CDR3 nucleotide sequence plus V and J gene. For classification of a sequence as donor-reactive, at least 5-fold expansion in CFSE-low cells relative to unstimulated pre-transplant cells and a frequency of at least 0.01% were required. Minimum frequency thresholds were set for each subject on the basis of the unstimulated sample with the lowest template count, so that a detection power of at least 90% was ensured. Jensen-Shannon divergence between the top 1000 TCRbeta sequences post- versus pre-transplant served as the measure of repertoire turnover. Changes in detection of donor-reactive sequences were tested with two-sided Fisher's exact tests. TCRdb obtained this table from immuneACCESS and retained in-frame rearrangements with V and J assigned. These tables miss some clones; where compared with another copy, unresolved V genes account for less than half of the shortfall, and the remainder is unexplained. The DNA gave D and trimming, while V, J and clone size come from that table. The sample records tens of thousands of clones, about 92% of which are singletons. The top ten clonotypes cover approximately 2.5% of the sample.

Concerning this clone itself: Its antigen specificity is not known. Base qualities are not provided; no much larger clone lies one nucleotide away.

Via the germline V gene, CDR1 is SGHDT and CDR2 YYEEEE. From cysteine to phenylalanine, the CDR3 is 15 amino acids long. Solely the CDR3 DNA is kept, with 45 bases framed from the first base. V gives up 7 bases and J gives up 1 base, and the segment between their germline ends measures 12 bases. The sample's time point, from its label and the paper: pre-transplant. Unstimulated PBMCs, after thawing, were stained for CD3, CD4 and CD8 and then FACS-sorted into CD3+CD4+ and CD3+CD8+ populations. All 8 studied subjects were randomized to immunosuppression withdrawal. Genomic DNA was isolated with the Qiagen DNeasy Blood and Tissue Kit.

The sequences come from CD4+ T cells from blood, collected before liver transplant. This receptor was identified in a human donor who received a liver transplant. This sequence uses TRBV5-6 and TRBJ2-6; a tentative D call is TRBD1 (6 bases match). The CDR3 reads CASDRGGSGANVLTF. The bases read TGTGCCAGCGACCGAGGGGGTTCTGGGGCCAACGTCCTGACTTTC.